This T cell receptor (beta chain) was sequenced for a study of T-cell reconstitution after alpha-beta-depleted transplantation in children (dated by TCRdb to about 2016). Some background on the complete study: T-cell immune reconstitution after TCRalphabeta/CD19-depleted allogeneic hematopoietic cell transplantation in children was quantitatively tracked in the study by means of TCR repertoire profiling.

The library was built by means of PCR. Instrument on record: Illumina HiSeq 2500. TCR library preparation used molecular barcoding, with unique molecular identifiers applied to normalize quantification of the TCRbeta repertoire. TCRdb redid the processing of the public reads, applying fastp at Q25 and MiXCR, and retained in-frame beta chains. Records with the same CDR3 protein are collapsed into one entry carrying the most frequent genes and DNA. This sample is represented by hundreds of thousands of distinct CDR3 sequences; around 12% of them were singletons. Over 2.5% of the sample is in the top ten clones. Looking up the germline V gene (reference sequence) yields CDR1 LGHDT and CDR2 YNNKEL. From its cysteine to its phenylalanine, the CDR3 spans 17 amino acids. Just CDR3 DNA is preserved here, 51 bases in frame from base 1. Between the V and J ends, shortened by 1 base and 5 bases respectively, the junction contains 21 bases.

This clonotype was counted ten times or more. Its antigen is still unknown. Per-nucleotide qualities are absent, and no much larger clonotype sits a single base away. The input for sequencing was PBMCs from the stem cell graft donor, taken from the stem cell graft. This TCR was recovered from a human donor who donated a stem cell graft to a child with acute lymphoblastic leukemia. The sequence links TRBV3-1 to TRBJ2-7; TRBD2 might be the D gene, on 6 matching bases. The bases read TGTGCCAGCAGCCAAGGTGGTAGGACTACAGGTTGGAACGAGCAGTACTTC. Translation gives CASSQGGRTTGWNEQYF.